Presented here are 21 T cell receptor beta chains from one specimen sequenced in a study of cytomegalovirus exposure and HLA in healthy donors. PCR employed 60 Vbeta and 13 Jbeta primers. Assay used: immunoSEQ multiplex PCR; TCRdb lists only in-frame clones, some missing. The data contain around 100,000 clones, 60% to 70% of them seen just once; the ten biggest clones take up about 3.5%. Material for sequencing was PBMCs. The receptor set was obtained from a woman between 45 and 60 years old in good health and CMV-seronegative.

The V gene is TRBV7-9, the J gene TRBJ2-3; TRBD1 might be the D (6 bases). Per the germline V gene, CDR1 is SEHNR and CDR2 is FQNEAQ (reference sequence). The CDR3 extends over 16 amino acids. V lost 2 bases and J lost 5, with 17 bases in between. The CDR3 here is CASSLRMAGVGDTQYF. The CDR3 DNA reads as TGTGCCAGCAGCTTACGGATGGCAGGGGTGGGAGATACGCAGTATTTT.

CDR3 DNA: TGTGCCAGCAGCACTAGGGACTGGGAGGGTGAGCAGTTCTTC. This codes for CASSTRDWEGEQFF. V gene TRBV5-8 combines with J gene TRBJ2-1; 7 nucleotides match TRBD2. Losses at the gene ends were 4 bases for V and 9 bases for J; bases not matched to a gene: 10. The V gene's germline CDR1 is SGHTS and CDR2 YDEGEE. The CDR3 totals 14 residues.

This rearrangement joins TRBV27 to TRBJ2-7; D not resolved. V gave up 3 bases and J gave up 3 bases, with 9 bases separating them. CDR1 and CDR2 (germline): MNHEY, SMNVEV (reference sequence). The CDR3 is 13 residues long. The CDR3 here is CASSFGAYYEQYF. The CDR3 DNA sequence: TGTGCCAGCAGTTTTGGAGCTTACTACGAGCAGTACTTC.

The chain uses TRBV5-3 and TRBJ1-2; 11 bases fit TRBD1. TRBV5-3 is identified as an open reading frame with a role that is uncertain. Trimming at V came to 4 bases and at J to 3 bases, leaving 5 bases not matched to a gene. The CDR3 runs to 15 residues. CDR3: CARSPGDRGDYGYTF. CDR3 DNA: TGTGCCAGAAGCCCAGGGGACAGGGGGGACTATGGCTACACCTTC.

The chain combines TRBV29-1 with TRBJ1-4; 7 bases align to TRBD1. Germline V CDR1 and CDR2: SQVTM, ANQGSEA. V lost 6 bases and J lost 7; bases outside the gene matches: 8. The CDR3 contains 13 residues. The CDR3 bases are TGCAGCGTAGCCGGGACAGATTTTGAAAAACTGTTTTTT. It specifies CSVAGTDFEKLFF.

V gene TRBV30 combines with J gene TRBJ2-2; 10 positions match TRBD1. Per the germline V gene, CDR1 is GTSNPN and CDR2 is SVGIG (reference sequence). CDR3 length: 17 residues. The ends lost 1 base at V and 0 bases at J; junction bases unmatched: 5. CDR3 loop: CAWSGQTGGTNTGELFF. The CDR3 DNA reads TGTGCCTGGAGTGGCCAGACAGGGGGCACGAACACCGGGGAGCTGTTTTTT.

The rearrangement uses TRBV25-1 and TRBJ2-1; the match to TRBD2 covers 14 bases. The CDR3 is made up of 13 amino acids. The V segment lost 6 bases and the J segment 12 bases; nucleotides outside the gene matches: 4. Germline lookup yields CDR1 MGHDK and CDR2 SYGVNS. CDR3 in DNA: TGTGCCAGCAGAGGGACTAGCGGGGGTTTGCAGTTCTTC. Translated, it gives CASRGTSGGLQFF.

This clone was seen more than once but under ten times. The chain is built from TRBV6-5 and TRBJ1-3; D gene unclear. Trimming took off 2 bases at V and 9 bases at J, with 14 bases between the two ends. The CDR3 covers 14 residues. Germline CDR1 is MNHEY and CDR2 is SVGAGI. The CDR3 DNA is TGTGCCAGCAGTTACGGGCCGTATGGTGGCACCATATATTTT. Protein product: CASSYGPYGGTIYF.

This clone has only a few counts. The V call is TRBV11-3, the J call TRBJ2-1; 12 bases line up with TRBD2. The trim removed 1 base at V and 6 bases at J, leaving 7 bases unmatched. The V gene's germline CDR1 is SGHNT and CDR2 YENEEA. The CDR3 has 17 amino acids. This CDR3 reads CASSLGTTSGSANEQFF. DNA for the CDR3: TGTGCCAGCAGCTTAGGGACGACTAGCGGGAGTGCCAATGAGCAGTTCTTC.

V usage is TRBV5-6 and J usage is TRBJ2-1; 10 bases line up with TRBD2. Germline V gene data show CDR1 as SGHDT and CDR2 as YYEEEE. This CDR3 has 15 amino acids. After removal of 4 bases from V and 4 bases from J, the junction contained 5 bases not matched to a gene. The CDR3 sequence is CASSEGTSVYNEQFF. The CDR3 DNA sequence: TGTGCCAGCAGCGAAGGGACTAGCGTATACAATGAGCAGTTCTTC.

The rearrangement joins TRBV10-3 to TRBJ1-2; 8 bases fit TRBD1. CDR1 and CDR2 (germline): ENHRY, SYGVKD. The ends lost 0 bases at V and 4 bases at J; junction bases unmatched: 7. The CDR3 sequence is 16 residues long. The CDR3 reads CAISESAGTGAYGYTF. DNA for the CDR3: TGTGCCATCAGTGAGTCCGCGGGGACAGGTGCCTATGGCTACACCTTC.

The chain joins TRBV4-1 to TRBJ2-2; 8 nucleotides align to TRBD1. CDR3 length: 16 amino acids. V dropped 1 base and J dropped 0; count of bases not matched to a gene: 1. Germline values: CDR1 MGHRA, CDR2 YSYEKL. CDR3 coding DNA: TGCGCCAGCAGCCAAGCACAGGGGGCGAACACCGGGGAGCTGTTTTTT. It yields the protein CASSQAQGANTGELFF.

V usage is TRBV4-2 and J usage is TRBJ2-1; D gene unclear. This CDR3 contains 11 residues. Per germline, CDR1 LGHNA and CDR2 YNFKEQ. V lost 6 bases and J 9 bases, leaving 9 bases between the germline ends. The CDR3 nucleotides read TGTGCCAGCAGTATTAGCATTGAGCAGTTCTTC. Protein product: CASSISIEQFF.

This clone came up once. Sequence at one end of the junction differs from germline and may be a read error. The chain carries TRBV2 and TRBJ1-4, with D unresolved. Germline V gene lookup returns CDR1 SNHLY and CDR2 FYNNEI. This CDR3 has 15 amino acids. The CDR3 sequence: CASRGGRATNEKLLF. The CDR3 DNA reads TGTGCCAGCAGGGGCGGGAGGGCAACTAATGAAAAACTGCTTTTT.

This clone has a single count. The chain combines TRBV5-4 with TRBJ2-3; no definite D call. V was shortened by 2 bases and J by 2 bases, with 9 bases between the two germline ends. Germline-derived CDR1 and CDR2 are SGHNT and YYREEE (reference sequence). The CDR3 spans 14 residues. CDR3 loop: CASSFGHPTDTQYF. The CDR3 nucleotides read TGTGCCAGCAGCTTTGGGCATCCCACAGATACGCAGTATTTT.

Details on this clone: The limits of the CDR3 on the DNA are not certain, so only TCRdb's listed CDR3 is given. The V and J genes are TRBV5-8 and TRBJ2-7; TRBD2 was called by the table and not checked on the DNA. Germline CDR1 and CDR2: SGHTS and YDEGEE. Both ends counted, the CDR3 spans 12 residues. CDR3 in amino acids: CASSLTFGEQYF.

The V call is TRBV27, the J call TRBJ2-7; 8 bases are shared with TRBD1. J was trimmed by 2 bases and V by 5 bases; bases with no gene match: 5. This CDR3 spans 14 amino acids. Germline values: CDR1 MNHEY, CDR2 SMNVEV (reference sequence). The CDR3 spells CASSAQGAPYEQYF. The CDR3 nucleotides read TGTGCCAGCAGTGCTCAGGGGGCCCCCTACGAGCAGTACTTC.

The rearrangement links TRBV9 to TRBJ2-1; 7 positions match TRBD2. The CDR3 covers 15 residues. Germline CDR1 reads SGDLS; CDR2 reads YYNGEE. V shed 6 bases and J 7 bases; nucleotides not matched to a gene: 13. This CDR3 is CASTLTWISGNEQFF. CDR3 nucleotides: TGTGCCAGCACCCTCACCTGGATTAGCGGGAATGAGCAGTTCTTC.

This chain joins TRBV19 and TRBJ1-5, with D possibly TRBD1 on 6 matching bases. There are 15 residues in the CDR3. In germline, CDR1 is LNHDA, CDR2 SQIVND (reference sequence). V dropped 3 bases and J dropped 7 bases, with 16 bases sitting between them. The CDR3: CASSIGPGVKQPQHF. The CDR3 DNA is TGTGCCAGTAGTATCGGCCCAGGGGTAAAGCAGCCCCAGCATTTT.

This chain's CDR3 is CASSQLLTGTTQPEQYF. The CDR3 DNA reads TGTGCCAGCAGTCAACTTCTCACCGGGACTACTCAACCCGAGCAGTACTTC. The V gene is TRBV7-8, the J gene TRBJ2-7, with 7 bases that match TRBD2. The CDR3 is 17 residues long. CDR1 is SGHVS, CDR2 FQNEAQ, per germline. V dropped 6 bases and J dropped 6; count of bases not matched to a gene: 20.

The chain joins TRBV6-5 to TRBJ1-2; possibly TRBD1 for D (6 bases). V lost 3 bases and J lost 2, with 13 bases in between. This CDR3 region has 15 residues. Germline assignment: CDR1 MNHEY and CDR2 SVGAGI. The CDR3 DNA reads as TGTGCCAGCAGTTATTCTCTTGACAGGAACTATGGCTACACCTTC. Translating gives CASSYSLDRNYGYTF.